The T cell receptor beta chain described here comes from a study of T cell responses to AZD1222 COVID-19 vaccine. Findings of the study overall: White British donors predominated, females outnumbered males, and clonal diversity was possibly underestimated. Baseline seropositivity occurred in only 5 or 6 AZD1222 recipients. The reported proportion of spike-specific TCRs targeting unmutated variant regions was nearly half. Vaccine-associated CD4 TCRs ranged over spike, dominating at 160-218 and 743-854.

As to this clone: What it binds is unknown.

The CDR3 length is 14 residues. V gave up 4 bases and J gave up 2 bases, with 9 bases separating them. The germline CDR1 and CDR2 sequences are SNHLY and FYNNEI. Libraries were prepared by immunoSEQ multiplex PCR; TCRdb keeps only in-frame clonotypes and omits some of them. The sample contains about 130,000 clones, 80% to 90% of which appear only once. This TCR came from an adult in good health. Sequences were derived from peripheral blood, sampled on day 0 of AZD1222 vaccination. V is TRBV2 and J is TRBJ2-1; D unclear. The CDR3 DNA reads TGTGCCAGCAGTGGCAGAGCTGCCTACAATGAGCAGTTCTTC. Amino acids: CASSGRAAYNEQFF.